The source of this T cell receptor beta chain is a study of breast tumors, draining lymph nodes, adjacent tissues. Study-wide results and limits: Compared with basal-like, luminal-like tumors shared significantly more repertoire with nontumor tissue. That most tumor T cells come from lymph nodes remained unproven. Tumor TCR diversity was below lymph nodes but above nontumor tissue.

A note on this clonotype: Its target is not known.

The CDR3 length is 14 residues. CDR1 and CDR2 from the germline V gene are DFQATT and SNEGSKA (reference sequence). V shed 8 bases and J 5 bases; nucleotides not matched to a gene: 10. TCRdb used MiXCR to reprocess the multiplex PCR reads, holding one entry per CDR3 protein. Of over 15,000 distinct CDR3 sequences listed, 60% to 70% are singletons. The TCR was taken from a female donor with breast cancer. Some clones in this sample may be carry-over from other donors' samples. The source material was tumor-adjacent breast tissue. V gene TRBV20-1 combines with J gene TRBJ2-1; 9 positions agree with TRBD2. The CDR3 sequence: CSTSGGGADNEQFF. For the CDR3, the DNA is TGCAGTACTTCCGGCGGGGGGGCTGACAATGAGCAGTTCTTC.